These 8 T cell receptor beta chains were sequenced from one sample in a study of blood T cell repertoires in COVID-19. Clones were read by immunoSEQ multiplex PCR, and TCRdb kept only the in-frame ones, dropping some. This repertoire shows 200,000 to 300,000 clones, about four fifths found once; its top ten account for 3.4%. The sample comprised peripheral blood. The origin of the receptors is a woman aged 18-29 years with acute or convalescent COVID-19.

The chain is built from TRBV19 and TRBJ2-1; maybe TRBD2 (5 bases). The germline gives CDR1 LNHDA, CDR2 SQIVND (reference sequence). The CDR3 runs to 13 residues. V lost 2 bases and J lost 4, with 6 bases in between. Here the CDR3 DNA reads TGTGCCAGTAGTATAAGCGGATACAATGAGCAGTTCTTC. Its translation is CASSISGYNEQFF.

V gene TRBV9 combines with J gene TRBJ1-2, with 7 bases fitting TRBD1. There are 13 residues in the CDR3. Germline trimming cut 2 bases from V and 5 bases from J; bases unmatched to any gene: 3. CDR1 is SGDLS and CDR2 is YYNGEE in the germline V gene. CDR3 nucleotides: TGTGCCAGCAGCGTGACAGGGTCGTATGGCTACACCTTC. It specifies CASSVTGSYGYTF.

This chain links TRBV5-5 with TRBJ2-2; 10 nucleotides line up with TRBD1. The CDR3 is made up of 16 amino acids. V trimming: 0 bases; J trimming: 3 bases; junction bases outside the gene matches: 2. Germline lookup yields CDR1 SGHKS and CDR2 YYEKEE (reference sequence). CDR3 bases: TGTGCCAGCAGCTTGGGGGACAGGGGTTACACCGGGGAGCTGTTTTTT. Translation: CASSLGDRGYTGELFF. The full variable domain, with the rest looked up from reference TRBV5-5 and TRBJ2-2, is DAGVTQSPTHLIKTRGQQVTLRCSPISGHKSVSWYQQVLGQGPQFIFQYYEKEERGRGNFPDRFSARQFPNYSSELNVNALLLGDSALYLCASSLGDRGYTGELFFGEGSRLTVL.

Turning to this clone: A junction boundary mismatches the germline segment, possibly from a read error. The chain joins TRBV7-7 to TRBJ1-6, with D uncertain. Germline values: CDR1 SSHAT, CDR2 FNYEAQ (reference sequence). The CDR3 loop spans 13 amino acids. CDR3 sequence: CASSLKADSPLHF. CDR3 in DNA: TGTGCTAGCAGCTTAAAGGCGGATTCACCCCTCCACTTT.

The chain couples TRBV7-9 to TRBJ1-4; 11 positions agree with TRBD1. V dropped 5 bases and J dropped 6; count of bases not matched to a gene: 5. CDR3 length: 15 amino acids. Germline CDR1 SEHNR, CDR2 FQNEAQ (reference sequence). In DNA form, the CDR3 reads TGTGCCAGCAGCCCTGGACAGGGGGCCGATGAAAAACTGTTTTTT. Protein sequence: CASSPGQGADEKLFF.

The rearrangement uses TRBV14 and TRBJ2-1; TRBD1 might be the D (6 bases). Germline V gene sequence: CDR1 SGHDN, CDR2 FVKESK. V gave up 0 bases and J gave up 9 bases, with 18 bases separating them. The length of the CDR3 is 16 residues. In DNA, the CDR3 is TGTGCCAGCAGCCAAGATGGGTGGGCAGGGGATAGTGAGCAGTTCTTC. Translating it yields CASSQDGWAGDSEQFF.

The chain carries TRBV27 and TRBJ2-7; 11 bases are a match to TRBD1. CDR1 and CDR2 (germline): MNHEY, SMNVEV (reference sequence). CDR3 size: 14 residues. Trimming took 6 bases from V and 4 from J; bases not matched to a gene: 5. CDR3 residues: CASRSGQGEYEQYF. The CDR3 DNA reads TGTGCCAGCAGATCGGGACAGGGGGAATACGAGCAGTACTTC.

The rearrangement joins TRBV4-3 to TRBJ2-6, with D maybe TRBD2 (6 bases). The CDR3 is made up of 19 amino acids. V gave up 0 bases and J gave up 2 bases, with 17 bases separating them. Per the germline V gene, CDR1 is LGHNA and CDR2 is YSLEER. The chain's CDR3 is CASSQDLSSSGTGANVLTF. The DNA of the CDR3 is TGCGCCAGCAGCCAAGATCTTTCGAGTAGCGGCACTGGGGCCAACGTCCTGACTTTC.